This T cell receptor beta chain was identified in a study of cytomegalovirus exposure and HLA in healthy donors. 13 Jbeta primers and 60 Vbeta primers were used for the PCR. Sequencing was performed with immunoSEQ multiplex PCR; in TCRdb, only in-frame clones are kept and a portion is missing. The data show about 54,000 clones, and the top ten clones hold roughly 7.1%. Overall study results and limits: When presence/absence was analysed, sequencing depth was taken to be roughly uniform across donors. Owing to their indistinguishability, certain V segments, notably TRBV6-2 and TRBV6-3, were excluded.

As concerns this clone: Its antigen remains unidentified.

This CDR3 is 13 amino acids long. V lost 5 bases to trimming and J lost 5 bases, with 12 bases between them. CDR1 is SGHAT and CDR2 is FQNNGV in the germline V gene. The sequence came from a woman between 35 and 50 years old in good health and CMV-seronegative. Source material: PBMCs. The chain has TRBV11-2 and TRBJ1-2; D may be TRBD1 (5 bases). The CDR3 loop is CASSPMSGYGYTF. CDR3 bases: TGTGCCAGCAGCCCCATGTCAGGGTATGGCTACACCTTC.